Following are 10 T cell receptor beta chains from one sample sequenced in a study of lymphopenia after photon versus proton radiotherapy. The assay was immunoSEQ multiplex PCR, and TCRdb's table has in-frame clones only and misses some. Seen here are 28,000 or so clones, approximately 85% observed once, and the top ten hold under 6.5%. The material sequenced was peripheral blood, taken from a patient treated with photon-based radiotherapy. These receptor sequences come from a man in his thirties or forties with gastric cancer.

In this sample, this clone turned up a few times. V usage is TRBV7-9 and J usage is TRBJ1-1, with 7 bases fitting TRBD1. V was clipped by 5 bases and J by 5 bases; unmatched bases: 11. The germline CDR1 and CDR2 sequences are SEHNR and FQNEAQ (reference sequence). This CDR3 is 15 amino acids long. For the CDR3, the DNA is TGTGCCAGCAGCCGTCTTCACAGGGGAGAGACTGAAGCTTTCTTT. Translation gives CASSRLHRGETEAFF.

V and J are TRBV23-1 and TRBJ2-4, with TRBD1 matching 7 bases. TRBV23-1 belongs to the ORF category, with a function that is uncertain. Trimming removed 0 bases from V and 3 bases from J; junction bases left unmatched: 11. This CDR3 region has 18 residues. The CDR3 spells CASSQSKTRQGHKNIQYF. CDR3 DNA sequence: TGCGCCAGCAGTCAATCCAAAACAAGACAGGGACACAAAAACATTCAGTACTTC.

The chain employs TRBV4-1 and TRBJ1-4; maybe TRBD1 (6 bases). The length of the CDR3 is 17 residues. Germline assignment: CDR1 MGHRA and CDR2 YSYEKL. Trimming stripped 6 bases from V and 7 bases from J, with 24 bases between. CDR3 DNA sequence: TGCGCCAGCAGTTTCGCGGCAGGTCGGGGGGCCGGTGAAAAACTGTTTTTT. It encodes CASSFAAGRGAGEKLFF.

The V call is TRBV7-2, the J call TRBJ1-4, with unresolved D. The CDR3 runs to 14 residues. Germline CDR1 reads SGHTA; CDR2 reads FQGNSA. Trimming removed 3 bases from V and 0 bases from J, with 5 bases in between. Here the CDR3 DNA reads TGTGCCAGCAGCTTTGTTGCAACTAATGAAAAACTGTTTTTT. This gives the protein CASSFVATNEKLFF.

The chain has TRBV11-2 and TRBJ2-7; 7 bases are a match to TRBD1. This CDR3 comprises 17 residues. Germline-derived CDR1 and CDR2 are SGHAT and FQNNGV. The junction had 16 bases not matched to a gene; V was cut back by 8 bases and J by 0 bases. Here the CDR3 DNA reads TGTGCCAGCGGCCTTCTACCGGGACAGCTAAGCTCCTACGAGCAGTACTTC. It yields the protein CASGLLPGQLSSYEQYF.

This chain connects TRBV7-2 to TRBJ1-2; D remains ambiguous. CDR1 is SGHTA, CDR2 FQGNSA, per germline. This CDR3 is 16 amino acids long. The V end was cut by 5 bases, the J end by 4 bases, with 20 bases between. The CDR3 DNA reads as TGTGCCAGCAGCACCATCCAGGCTTACCCGGGCTATGGCTACACCTTC. This codes for CASSTIQAYPGYGYTF.

The chain recombines TRBV7-8 with TRBJ1-4; TRBD1 matches at 7 bases. This CDR3 contains 15 residues. Germline CDR1 is SGHVS and CDR2 is FQNEAQ. Trimming cost V 1 base and J 6 bases; bases outside gene matches: 5. In DNA, the CDR3 is TGTGCCAGCAGCTTAGTTCGCAGGGGGGATGAAAAACTGTTTTTT. Translation gives CASSLVRRGDEKLFF.

As for this clone: Since the CDR3 does not end with the conserved phenylalanine or tryptophan, this likely comes from a read error. The rearrangement links TRBV15 to TRBJ1-2, with a tentative D call TRBD1 (5 bases). CDR1 and CDR2 (germline): LNHNV, YYDKDF (reference sequence). Deletions cut 0 bases from V and 5 bases from J, with 10 bases between. CDR3 length: 14 amino acids. CDR3 coding DNA: TGTGCCACCAGCAGAGAAACAGGACTATATGGCTACACCCTC. Translation: CATSRETGLYGYTL.

The J gene is TRBJ2-1, the V gene TRBV2; maybe TRBD2 (6 bases). CDR1 SNHLY and CDR2 FYNNEI come from the germline V gene. The CDR3 runs 15 residues. Trimming took off 7 bases at V and 5 bases at J, with 18 bases between the two ends. The CDR3 DNA follows: TGTGCCAGCATCACTGGGACTTCTAATCACAATGAGCAGTTCTTC. Translating it yields CASITGTSNHNEQFF.

The V and J genes are TRBV2 and TRBJ2-3; D gene ambiguous. Germline V gene lookup returns CDR1 SNHLY and CDR2 FYNNEI. CDR3 size: 14 residues. V lost 5 bases, J lost 11 bases, and 20 bases lay in between. The CDR3 sequence: CASSKPSLMREQYF. The CDR3 region has the DNA TGTGCCAGCAGTAAACCCTCCCTAATGCGTGAGCAGTATTTT. The full variable domain, with the rest looked up from reference TRBV2 and TRBJ2-3, is EPEVTQTPSHQVTQMGQEVILRCVPISNHLYFYWYRQILGQKVEFLVSFYNNEISEKSEIFDDQFSVERPDGSNFTLKIRSTKLEDSAMYFCASSKPSLMREQYFGPGTRLTVL.